A selection of T cell receptor beta chains follows, all from one sample in a study of Tregs in tolerant kidney transplant recipients. Data came from immunoSEQ multiplex PCR; TCRdb stores just in-frame clones and leaves some out. This sample carries just under 65,000 clones, nearly 98% of them seen once, and the ten largest clones take 0.34%. Sequenced material: Tregs from blood, taken before the transplant. The receptors were sampled from a human donor who received a combined kidney and bone marrow transplant. Each CDR3 is given with its conserved first and last residue. The D gene is left open where the match is weak. Not all rows give a size; the values are once, few, many and, for expanded clones, a class.

clone_size	v_call	j_call	d_call	cdr3_aa	cdr3_nt
-	TRBV27	TRBJ2-3	TRBD2	CASSFDRGGADTQYF	TGTGCCAGCAGTTTTGACCGGGGGGGCGCAGATACGCAGTATTTT
-	TRBV5-1	TRBJ2-1	TRBD2	CASTSAGGPNEQFF	TGCGCCAGCACCTCGGCGGGGGGGCCGAATGAGCAGTTCTTC
-	TRBV5-3	TRBJ2-7	-	CARSLQAGQMYEQYF	TGTGCCAGAAGCCTACAGGCGGGACAGATGTACGAGCAGTACTTC
once	TRBV2	TRBJ1-5	TRBD1	CASSGGTGWWQPQHF	TGTGCCAGCAGCGGCGGGACAGGATGGTGGCAGCCCCAGCATTTT
-	TRBV18	TRBJ1-2	-	CASSPVPLVNYGYTF	TGTGCCAGCTCACCAGTCCCACTCGTTAACTATGGCTACACCTTC
-	TRBV25-1	TRBJ2-3	-	CASSRDSRGTDTQYF	TGTGCCAGCAGTCGGGACTCCCGAGGAACAGATACGCAGTATTTT
once	TRBV27	TRBJ1-2	-	CASSSRLGYGYTF	TGTGCCAGCAGCTCCAGGCTCGGCTATGGCTACACCTTC
-	TRBV5-1	TRBJ1-4	-	CASSLRQGNEKLFF	TGCGCCAGCAGCTTGAGGCAGGGGAATGAAAAACTGTTTTTT
few	TRBV14	TRBJ1-2	TRBD1	CASSQHTTGTANYGYTF	TGTGCCAGCAGCCAGCACACTACCGGGACAGCTAACTATGGCTACACCTTC
once	TRBV2	TRBJ1-5	TRBD1	CASNGQGYQPQHF	TGTGCCAGCAACGGACAGGGTTATCAGCCCCAGCATTTT
-	TRBV15	TRBJ2-2	-	CATSRGQFREAGELFF	TGTGCCACCAGCAGGGGACAATTCAGGGAAGCCGGGGAGCTGTTTTTT
-	TRBV11-3	TRBJ2-7	TRBD1	CATQGAYEQYF	TGTGCCACCCAGGGGGCCTACGAGCAGTACTTC
-	TRBV7-3	TRBJ2-7	TRBD2	CASSSGTSDSQQYF	TGTGCCAGCAGCTCCGGGACTAGCGACTCGCAGCAGTACTTC
-	TRBV19	TRBJ2-5	-	CASSMIAANQETQYF	TGTGCCAGTAGTATGATAGCGGCAAACCAAGAGACCCAGTACTTC
-	TRBV9	TRBJ2-6	TRBD1	CASSVGHPGQGYSGANVLTF	TGTGCCAGCAGCGTAGGCCATCCGGGACAGGGCTACTCTGGGGCCAACGTCCTGACTTTC
-	TRBV21-1	TRBJ1-2	-	CASSKALWQSKKGYGYTF	TGTGCCAGCAGCAAAGCACTCTGGCAGTCGAAAAAGGGGTATGGCTACACCTTC
-	TRBV7-2	TRBJ1-1	-	CASSLDPDTEAFF	TGTGCCAGCAGCTTAGACCCAGATACTGAAGCTTTCTTT
-	TRBV20-1	TRBJ2-7	-	CSAIATYEQYF	TGCAGTGCTATAGCGACCTACGAGCAGTACTTC
-	TRBV4-1	TRBJ2-1	TRBD2	CASSHGRGGYNEQFF	TGCGCCAGCAGCCACGGACGGGGGGGGTACAATGAGCAGTTCTTC
-	TRBV6-5	TRBJ2-7	-	CASRNSGGGKQYF	TGTGCCAGCAGAAACTCGGGTGGGGGGAAGCAGTACTTC
once	TRBV10-3	TRBJ2-6	-	CAISPFRDSWETGANVLTF	TGTGCCATCAGTCCTTTCCGGGACTCTTGGGAGACTGGGGCCAACGTCCTGACTTTC
-	TRBV30	TRBJ1-4	-	CAWARAPNEKLFF	TGTGCCTGGGCCAGGGCCCCGAATGAAAAACTGTTTTTT
-	TRBV5-4	TRBJ1-1	-	CASSLGGRTEAFF	TGTGCCAGCAGCTTGGGTGGGAGGACTGAAGCTTTCTTT
-	TRBV6-6	TRBJ2-7	-	CASSYEGGTEQYF	TGTGCCAGCAGTTATGAAGGGGGTACCGAGCAGTACTTC
-	TRBV7-3	TRBJ1-1	TRBD1	CASSRGRDSEAFF	TGTGCCAGCAGCCGGGGACGGGACAGTGAAGCTTTCTTT
-	TRBV14	TRBJ2-5	-	CASSQDLSDWPFKKQETQYF	TGTGCCAGCAGCCAAGATCTGTCGGACTGGCCCTTCAAAAAACAAGAGACCCAGTACTTC
-	TRBV5-1	TRBJ1-1	TRBD1	CASSFSGTANMNTEAFF	TGCGCCAGCAGCTTCTCCGGGACAGCCAACATGAACACTGAAGCTTTCTTT
-	TRBV27	TRBJ1-2	-	CASSRGNGYTF	TGTGCCAGCAGTAGGGGGAACGGCTACACCTTC
-	TRBV9	TRBJ1-3	-	CASSPWLLSGNTIYF	TGTGCCAGCAGCCCTTGGCTCCTCTCTGGAAACACCATATATTTT
-	TRBV7-2	TRBJ2-7	TRBD1	CASSLSTGSSLQQYF	TGTGCCAGCAGTTTGTCGACAGGGTCTAGCCTCCAGCAGTACTTC
once	TRBV7-8	TRBJ1-1	-	CASSLSRGRRAFF	TGTGCCAGCAGCTTATCTAGGGGGAGAAGGGCTTTCTTT
-	TRBV7-8	TRBJ2-5	-	CASSLGGVMTQYF	TGTGCCAGCAGCTTAGGGGGGGTAATGACCCAGTACTTC
-	TRBV7-2	TRBJ1-3	-	CASSLGRESQTTIYF	TGTGCCAGCAGCTTAGGGCGGGAATCCCAAACCACCATATATTTT
-	TRBV7-8	TRBJ1-3	TRBD1	CASSSTTGRHSGNTIYF	TGTGCCAGCAGCTCCACGACAGGGCGCCACTCTGGAAACACCATATATTTT
once	TRBV7-3	TRBJ2-3	TRBD2	CASSPGLAGTTDTQYF	TGTGCCAGCAGCCCCGGACTAGCGGGGACCACAGATACGCAGTATTTT